The T cell receptor beta chain under discussion was sequenced for a study of shared clonotypes between healthy human individuals. In the study overall: The cohort had two women and a few men, ages 18 to 49. Per donor, CD8 memory used one plate, CD8 naive used two, CD4 memory used three and CD4 naive used three. Whole-study findings and limits: Non-shared clonotypes were found to have lower generation probabilities than the clonotypes that were shared by all four of the sorted-subset donors.

As to this clone: The antigen is not known.

Trimming cost V 6 bases and J 5 bases, with 13 bases left between them. The CDR3 covers 13 residues. Germline CDR1 KGHSH, CDR2 LQKENI. Assay: immunoSEQ multiplex PCR; the TCRdb copy retains only in-frame clones and omits some. The sample yields 2 million to 2.5 million clones, under 97% seen once. Only Caucasian adults living in Nashville, Tennessee served as donors. The sequence was obtained from a man younger than 35 in good health. The sample consisted of naive CD4+ T cells sorted from blood. Subset meaning: CD45RA+ positively selected. This chain joins TRBV18 and TRBJ2-5, with D possibly being TRBD1 (6 bases). CDR3 nucleotide sequence: TGTGCCAGCTCCTCAGGGGAGAGGGAGACCCAGTACTTC. Protein: CASSSGERETQYF.